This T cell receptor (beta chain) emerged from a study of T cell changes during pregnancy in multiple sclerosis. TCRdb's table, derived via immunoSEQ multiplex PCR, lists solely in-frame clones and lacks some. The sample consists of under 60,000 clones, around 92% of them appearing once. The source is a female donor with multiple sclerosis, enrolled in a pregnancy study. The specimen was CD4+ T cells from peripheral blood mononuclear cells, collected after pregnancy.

The CDR3 reads CASSLWPGRAFF. CDR3 DNA sequence: TGTGCCAGCAGTTTATGGCCGGGGAGGGCTTTCTTT. V is TRBV28 and J is TRBJ1-1; D unclear. The V end lost 0 bases, the J end lost 11 bases, and 10 bases lay between the germline ends. Germline V gene data show CDR1 as MDHEN and CDR2 as SYDVKM. There are 12 residues in the CDR3.